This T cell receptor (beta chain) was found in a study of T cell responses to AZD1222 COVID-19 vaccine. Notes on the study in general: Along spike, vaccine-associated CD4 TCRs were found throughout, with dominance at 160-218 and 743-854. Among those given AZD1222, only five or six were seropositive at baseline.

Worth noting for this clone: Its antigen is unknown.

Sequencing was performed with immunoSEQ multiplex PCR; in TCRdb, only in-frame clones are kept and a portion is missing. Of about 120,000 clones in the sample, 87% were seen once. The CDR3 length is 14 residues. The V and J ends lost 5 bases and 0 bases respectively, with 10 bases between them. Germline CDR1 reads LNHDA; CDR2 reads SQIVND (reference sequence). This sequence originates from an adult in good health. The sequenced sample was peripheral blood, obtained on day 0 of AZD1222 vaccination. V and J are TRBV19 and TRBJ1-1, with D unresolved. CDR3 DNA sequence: TGTGCCAGTAGTCCGGGCCTACTGAACACTGAAGCTTTCTTT. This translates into CASSPGLLNTEAFF.